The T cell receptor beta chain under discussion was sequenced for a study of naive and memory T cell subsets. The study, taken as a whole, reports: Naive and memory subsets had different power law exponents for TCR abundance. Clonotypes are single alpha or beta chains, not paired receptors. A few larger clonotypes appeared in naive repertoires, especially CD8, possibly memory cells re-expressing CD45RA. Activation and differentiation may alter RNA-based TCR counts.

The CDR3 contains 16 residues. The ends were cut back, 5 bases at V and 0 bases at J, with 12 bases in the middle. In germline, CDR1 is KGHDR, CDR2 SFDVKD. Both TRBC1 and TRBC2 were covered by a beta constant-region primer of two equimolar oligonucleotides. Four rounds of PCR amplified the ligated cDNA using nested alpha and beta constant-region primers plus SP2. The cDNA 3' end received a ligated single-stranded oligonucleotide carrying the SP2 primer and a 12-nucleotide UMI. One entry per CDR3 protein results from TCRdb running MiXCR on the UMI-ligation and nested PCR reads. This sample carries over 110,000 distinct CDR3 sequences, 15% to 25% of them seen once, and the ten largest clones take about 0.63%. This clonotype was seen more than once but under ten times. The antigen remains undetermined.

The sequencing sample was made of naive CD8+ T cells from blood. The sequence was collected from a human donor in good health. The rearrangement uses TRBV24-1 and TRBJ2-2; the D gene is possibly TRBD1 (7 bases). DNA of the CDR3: TGTGCCACCAGTGCCGCGGGACAGTCGAACACCGGGGAGCTGTTTTTT. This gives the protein CATSAAGQSNTGELFF.